The clone carrying this T cell receptor beta chain is categorized as medium-sized (0.01 to 0.1%). What it recognizes is unknown. Treatment of any kind had been given to no patient before thyroid surgery. This CDR3 has 12 amino acids. With 6 bases clipped from V and 5 bases from J, the junction kept 4 bases outside the gene matches. The data derive from a study of metastatic and nonmetastatic thyroid tumors. As for the study in general: Repertoires of blood and of tissue (tumor or nodule) from malignant and benign thyroid patients were compared.

The authors' processing: The distant-metastasis classifier for papillary thyroid cancer was built from CDR3 differences across clinicopathological groups. TCRdb re-called the PCR reads with MiXCR. The V and J calls here are based on TCRdb, not the publication. The sample lists around 20,000 clones; around 16% were seen once. Study results and caveats: It was reported that TCR beta diversity was significantly higher in malignant thyroid tumors than benign nodules, in blood and tumor.

The sequence was obtained from a male donor with papillary thyroid cancer or a benign thyroid nodule (not recorded which). Some clones in this sample may be carry-over from other donors' samples. The rearrangement uses TRBV12-3 or TRBV12-4 and TRBJ2-7, with 7 positions matching TRBD1. The sample comprised blood. CDR3 in amino acids: CASRQGTDEQYF. The CDR3 DNA is TGTGCCAGCAGACAGGGGACGGACGAGCAGTACTTC.